This T cell receptor beta chain came from a study of neurological immune-mediated disorders. Time point in this sample: longitudinal time-point 1 (baseline). 5'RACE with 10-nucleotide random UMIs produced the cDNA. Sequencing runs each generated in excess of 170 million TCR-beta sequences derived from 15-18 subjects. Each CDR3 protein gets one entry after TCRdb re-called the 5' RACE reads with MiXCR. The sample contains about 49,000 distinct CDR3 sequences, less than 12% of which appear only once. Study results and limitations: Multiple sclerosis patients had less TCR clonal expansion than even healthy controls, unlike HTLV-1-associated myelopathy.

As for this clonotype: What it recognizes is unknown.

With 0 bases removed from V and 0 bases from J, the gap between germline ends came to 9 bases. Germline V gives CDR1 SGHRS, CDR2 YFSETQ. The CDR3 runs to 15 residues. The receptor's source is a middle-aged woman in good health. The sequencing input was PBMCs. The V and J genes are TRBV5-1 and TRBJ1-1; D is possibly TRBD1 (5 bases). As DNA, the CDR3 is TGCGCCAGCAGCTTGGGGGGGATTATGAACACTGAAGCTTTCTTT. This gives the protein CASSLGGIMNTEAFF.